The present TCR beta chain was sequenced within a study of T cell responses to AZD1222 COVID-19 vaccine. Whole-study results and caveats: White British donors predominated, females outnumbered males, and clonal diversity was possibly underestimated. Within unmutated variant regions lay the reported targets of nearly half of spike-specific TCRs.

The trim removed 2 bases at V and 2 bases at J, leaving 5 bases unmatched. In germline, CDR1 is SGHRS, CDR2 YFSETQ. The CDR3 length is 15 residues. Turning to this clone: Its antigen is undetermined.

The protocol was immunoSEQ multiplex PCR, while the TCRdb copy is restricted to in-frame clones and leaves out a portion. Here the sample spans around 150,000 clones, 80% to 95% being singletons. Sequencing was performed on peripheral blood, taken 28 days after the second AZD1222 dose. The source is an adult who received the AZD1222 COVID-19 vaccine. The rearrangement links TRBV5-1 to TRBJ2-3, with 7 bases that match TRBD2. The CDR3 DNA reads TGCGCCAGCAGCTTAGCGGGGAAACCCACAGATACGCAGTATTTT. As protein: CASSLAGKPTDTQYF.